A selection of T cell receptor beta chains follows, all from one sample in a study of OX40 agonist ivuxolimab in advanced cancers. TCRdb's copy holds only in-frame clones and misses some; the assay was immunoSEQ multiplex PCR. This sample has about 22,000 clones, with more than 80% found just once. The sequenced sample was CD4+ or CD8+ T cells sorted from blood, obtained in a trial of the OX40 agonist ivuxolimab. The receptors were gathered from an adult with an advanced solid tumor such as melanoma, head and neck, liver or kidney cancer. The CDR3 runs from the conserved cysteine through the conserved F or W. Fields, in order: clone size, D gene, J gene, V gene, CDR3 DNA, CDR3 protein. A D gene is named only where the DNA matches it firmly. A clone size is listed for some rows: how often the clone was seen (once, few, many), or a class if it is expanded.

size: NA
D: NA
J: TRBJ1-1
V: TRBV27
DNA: TGTGCCAGCAGCCGGGGGGCTGAAGCTTTCTTT
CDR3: CASSRGAEAFF

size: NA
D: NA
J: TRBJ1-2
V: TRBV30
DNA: TGTGCCTCCAGTACCGGACAAGTTCGGTACACCTTC
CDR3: CASSTGQVRYTF

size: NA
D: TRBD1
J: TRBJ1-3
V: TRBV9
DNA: TGTGCCAGCAGCCGGACAGGGGGCGCTGGAAACACCATATATTTT
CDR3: CASSRTGGAGNTIYF

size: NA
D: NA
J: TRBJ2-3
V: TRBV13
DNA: TGTGCCAGCAGTTCCGTAGCAGCCGCTAGCACAGATACGCAGTATTTT
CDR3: CASSSVAAASTDTQYF

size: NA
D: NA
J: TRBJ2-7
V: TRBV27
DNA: TGTGCCAGCGGGTACAGTGGCCCCAACGAGCAGTACTTC
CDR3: CASGYSGPNEQYF

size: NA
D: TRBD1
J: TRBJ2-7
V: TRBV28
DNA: TGTGCCAGCAGCTCAGACAGGGGGCGGGTCGAGCAGTACTTC
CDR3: CASSSDRGRVEQYF

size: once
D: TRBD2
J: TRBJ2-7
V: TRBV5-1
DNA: TGCGCCAGCAACATCGGGCTAGCGGGAGGAAAAAACTACGAGCAGTACTTC
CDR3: CASNIGLAGGKNYEQYF

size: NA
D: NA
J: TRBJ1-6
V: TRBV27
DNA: TGTGCCAGCAGTGCCTCCGGGGGCTGGCTAAAATCACCCCTCCACTTT
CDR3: CASSASGGWLKSPLHF

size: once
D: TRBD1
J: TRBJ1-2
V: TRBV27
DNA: TGTGCCAGCAGTTTGAGGGACAGGGGATCGGAGGGCTACACCTTC
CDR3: CASSLRDRGSEGYTF

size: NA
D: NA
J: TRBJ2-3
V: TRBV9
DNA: TGTGCCAGCAGCGTAGCCAGCGGCACAGATACGCAGTATTTT
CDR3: CASSVASGTDTQYF

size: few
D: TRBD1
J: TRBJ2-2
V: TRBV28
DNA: TGTGCCAGCAGCCACTTTAAGACGTACAGGGGGTGGTCGACCGGGGAGCTGTTTTTT
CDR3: CASSHFKTYRGWSTGELFF

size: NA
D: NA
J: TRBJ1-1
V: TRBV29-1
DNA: TGCAGCGTTGACGTTGGGGGGAAGACTGAAGCTTTCTTT
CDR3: CSVDVGGKTEAFF

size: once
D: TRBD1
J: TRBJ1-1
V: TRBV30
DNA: TGTGCTATCCGACAGGGTTGGACTGAAGCTTTCTTT
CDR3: CAIRQGWTEAFF

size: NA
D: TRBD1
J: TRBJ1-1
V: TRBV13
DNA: TGTGCCAGCAGCTTAGGCCTGGGACAGGGGGGGACTGAAGCTTTCTTT
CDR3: CASSLGLGQGGTEAFF

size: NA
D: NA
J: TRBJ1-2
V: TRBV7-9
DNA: TGTGCCAGCAGCTTAGAAAGCTACACCTTC
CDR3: CASSLESYTF

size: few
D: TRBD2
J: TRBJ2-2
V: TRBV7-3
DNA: TGTGCCAGCAGCTTTACGCGGGAGGGCAGCGGGGAGCTGTTTTTT
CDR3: CASSFTREGSGELFF

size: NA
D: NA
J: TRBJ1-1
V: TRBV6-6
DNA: TGTGCCAGCAGTTACTCGATCGAGCCAGGAGGTACTGAAGCTTTCTTT
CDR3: CASSYSIEPGGTEAFF

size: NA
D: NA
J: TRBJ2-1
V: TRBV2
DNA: TGTGCCAGCAGCGGGGACGGTGACAATGAGCAGTTCTTC
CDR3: CASSGDGDNEQFF

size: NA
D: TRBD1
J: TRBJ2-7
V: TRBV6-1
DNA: TGTGCCAGCAGTGAGGTGGGACAGGGGGTTTCCTACGAGCAGTACTTC
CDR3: CASSEVGQGVSYEQYF

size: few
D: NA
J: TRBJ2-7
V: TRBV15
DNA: TGTGCCACCAGCAGAGCAGCGGGCCTAGAGAGTGGCGAGCAGTACTTC
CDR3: CATSRAAGLESGEQYF

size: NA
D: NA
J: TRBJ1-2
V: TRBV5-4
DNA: TGTGCCAGCAGCGGAGGATGGGCTTCCGGGGGCTACACCTTC
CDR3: CASSGGWASGGYTF

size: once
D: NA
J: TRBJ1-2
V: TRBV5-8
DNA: TGTGCCAGCAGCTTAACGAACTATGGCTACACCTTC
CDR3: CASSLTNYGYTF

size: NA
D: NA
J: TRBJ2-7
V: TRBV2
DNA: TGTGCCACCTACTCCGGGACCGAGTACGAGCAGTACTTC
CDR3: CATYSGTEYEQYF

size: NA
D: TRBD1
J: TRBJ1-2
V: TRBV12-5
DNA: TGTGCTAGTGCTACAGGGGGCCGCCCGTCGGTCGGCTACACCTTC
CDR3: CASATGGRPSVGYTF

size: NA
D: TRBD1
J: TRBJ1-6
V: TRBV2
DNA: TGTGCCAGCGAGGGAACAGGGGGACTAAATTCACCCCTCCACTTT
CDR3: CASEGTGGLNSPLHF

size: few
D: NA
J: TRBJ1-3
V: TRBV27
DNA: TGTGCCAGCAATGAGAACACCATATATTTT
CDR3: CASNENTIYF

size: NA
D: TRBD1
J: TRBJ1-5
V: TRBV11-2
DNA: TGTGCCAGCAGCTATGGGACAGCTTATCAGCCCCAGCATTTT
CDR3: CASSYGTAYQPQHF

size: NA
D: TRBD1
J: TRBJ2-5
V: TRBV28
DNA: TGTGCCAGCAGTTTATCCCGAATATGGACAGGGACTCAAGAGACCCAGTACTTC
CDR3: CASSLSRIWTGTQETQYF

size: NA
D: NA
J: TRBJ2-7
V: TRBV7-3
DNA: TGTGCCAGCAGCTTAACGGGCAGGGGAGCCTACGAGCAGTACTTC
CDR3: CASSLTGRGAYEQYF

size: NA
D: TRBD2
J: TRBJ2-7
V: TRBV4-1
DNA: TGCGCCAGCAGCCAAGAGCGGTCCAGCGGGGGGCGCCACGAGCAGTACTTC
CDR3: CASSQERSSGGRHEQYF

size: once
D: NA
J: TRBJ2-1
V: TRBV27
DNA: TGTGCCAGCAGTTTAGGGGTTCTGCAGGCGGATGAGCAGTTCTTC
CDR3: CASSLGVLQADEQFF

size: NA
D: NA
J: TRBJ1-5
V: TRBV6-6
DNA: TGTGCCAGCAGTTACTCATTGGATAGCAATCAGCCCCAGCATTTT
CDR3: CASSYSLDSNQPQHF

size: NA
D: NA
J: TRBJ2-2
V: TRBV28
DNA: TGTGCCAGCAGTTTTGTACACATAGACACCGGGGAGCTGTTTTTT
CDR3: CASSFVHIDTGELFF

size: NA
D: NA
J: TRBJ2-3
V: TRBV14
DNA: TGTGCCAGCACTTTGGGCGGGATTAGCACAGATACGCAGTATTTT
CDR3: CASTLGGISTDTQYF

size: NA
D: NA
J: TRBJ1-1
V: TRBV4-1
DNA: TGCGCCAGCAGCCAAAATGGGCCCTACACTGAAGCTTTCTTT
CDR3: CASSQNGPYTEAFF

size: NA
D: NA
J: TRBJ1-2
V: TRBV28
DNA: TGTGCCAGCAGTCCTACGTTTTCGGGAGTCTATGGCTACACCTTC
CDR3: CASSPTFSGVYGYTF

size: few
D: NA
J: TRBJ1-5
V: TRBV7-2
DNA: TGTGCCAGCAGCTTAGTGAGGGGCCCTCACCATCAGCCCCAGCATTTT
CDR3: CASSLVRGPHHQPQHF

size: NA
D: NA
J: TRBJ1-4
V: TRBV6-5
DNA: TGTGCCAGCAGTTGGGGACTAGGTGAAAAACTGTTTTTT
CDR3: CASSWGLGEKLFF

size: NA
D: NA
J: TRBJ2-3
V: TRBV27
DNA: TGTGCCAGCAGAAACCAGCTGGGGGGTGTCACAGATACGCAGTATTTT
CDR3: CASRNQLGGVTDTQYF

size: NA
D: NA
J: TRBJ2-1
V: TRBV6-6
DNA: TGTGCCAGCAGTTACTCGTCCCCCAACAATGAGCAGTTCTTC
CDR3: CASSYSSPNNEQFF

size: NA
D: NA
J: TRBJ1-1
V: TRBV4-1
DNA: TGCGCCAGCAGCCCCATGAAGGAGACGAACACTGAAGCTTTCTTT
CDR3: CASSPMKETNTEAFF